Each of the 30 T cell receptor beta chains below was sequenced from the same sample in a study of control samples from healthy donors and cancer patients (dated by TCRdb to 2020 to 2021). Library preparation used the immunoSEQ multiplex PCR assay. This is the immuneACCESS table as TCRdb keeps it, with only in-frame sequences that have V and J called. A part of the clones is gone; compared with another copy, unresolved V genes explain less than half, and the rest is unexplained. The sample table lists some 150,000 clones, around 93% of them with a count of one. The ten biggest clones cover 4.1% of the sample. Sequenced input: blood. These receptors were obtained from a woman aged 55-70 years in good health.

V usage is TRBV6-5 and J usage is TRBJ1-1; D is undetermined. CDR3 size: 15 residues. V shed 6 bases and J shed 3 bases, with 17 bases lying between them. Per germline, CDR1 MNHEY and CDR2 SVGAGI. CDR3 nucleotides: TGTGCCAGCAGGGCTAGGACGGGCGAGTACACTGAAGCTTTCTTT. The encoded protein is CASRARTGEYTEAFF.

The chain links TRBV6-5 to TRBJ2-7; D possibly corresponds to TRBD1 (5 bases). The V and J ends lost 2 bases and 4 bases respectively, with 15 bases between them. CDR3 size: 15 residues. Germline assignment: CDR1 MNHEY and CDR2 SVGAGI. As DNA, the CDR3 is TGTGCCAGCAGTTACGAAGGGGCCCTTGATTACGAGCAGTACTTC. Protein sequence: CASSYEGALDYEQYF.

V and J are TRBV6-2 or TRBV6-3 and TRBJ2-7; no definite D call. With 5 bases removed from V and 3 bases from J, the gap between germline ends came to 5 bases. The CDR3 loop spans 11 amino acids. Germline loops: CDR1 MNHEY, CDR2 SVGEGT. The CDR3 loop is CASSDGYEQYF. In DNA form, the CDR3 reads TGTGCCAGCAGTGACGGCTACGAGCAGTACTTC.

The CDR3 DNA reads TGTGCCAGCAGGTCGTCGGGAGAAAAACTGTTTTTT. Residues: CASRSSGEKLFF. The V gene is TRBV6-5, the J gene TRBJ1-4; D remains ambiguous. The germline V and J ends were trimmed by 6 bases and 8 bases, with 10 bases remaining between them. The CDR3 sequence is 12 residues long. Germline assignment: CDR1 MNHEY and CDR2 SVGAGI.

This chain links TRBV2 with TRBJ1-2, with 8 bases aligning to TRBD1. V lost 2 bases to trimming and J lost 5 bases; unmatched junction nucleotides: 4. Germline V CDR1 and CDR2: SNHLY, FYNNEI. CDR3 length equals 14 residues. This chain's CDR3 is CASSEQGAWYGYTF. CDR3 sequence (DNA): TGTGCCAGCAGTGAACAGGGGGCCTGGTATGGCTACACCTTC.

V and J are TRBV30 and TRBJ1-5; 8 bases are a match to TRBD1. Trimming took 3 bases from V and 4 from J; bases not matched to a gene: 8. The V gene's germline CDR1 is GTSNPN and CDR2 SVGIG (reference sequence). The CDR3 sequence is 15 residues long. CDR3 in amino acids: CAWRPWTGINQPQHF. The CDR3 nucleotides are TGTGCCTGGAGACCCTGGACAGGGATAAATCAGCCCCAGCATTTT. The full variable domain, rest sourced from reference TRBV30 and TRBJ1-5, is SQTIHQWPATLVQPVGSPLSLECTVEGTSNPNLYWYRQAAGRGLQLLFYSVGIGQISSEVPQNLSASRPQDRQFILSSKKLLLSDSGFYLCAWRPWTGINQPQHFGDGTRLSIL.

This chain links TRBV5-6 with TRBJ1-2; D uncertain. V was clipped by 0 bases and J by 5 bases, with 14 bases between them. Germline V gene data show CDR1 as SGHDT and CDR2 as YYEEEE. The CDR3 is 15 amino acids. In DNA, the CDR3 is TGTGCCAGCAGCTTGGCAAGCGCAGGAGGGTATGGCTACACCTTC. Protein product: CASSLASAGGYGYTF.

The chain uses TRBV10-3 and TRBJ2-3; 8 positions match TRBD2. Germline lookup yields CDR1 ENHRY and CDR2 SYGVKD. The ends lost 7 bases at V and 0 bases at J; junction bases unmatched: 3. The length of the CDR3 is 14 residues. The DNA of the CDR3 is TGTGCCATCACGGGAGGGGTCAGCACAGATACGCAGTATTTT. Its translation: CAITGGVSTDTQYF.

V is TRBV7-2 and J is TRBJ2-5; 8 bases are shared with TRBD1. This CDR3 is 14 amino acids long. V gave up 5 bases and J gave up 5 bases; unmatched junction bases: 7. Germline V lookup: CDR1 SGHTA, CDR2 FQGNSA. The CDR3 DNA sequence: TGTGCCAGCAGCCAATGGACAGGGATGGAGACCCAGTACTTC. Translation gives CASSQWTGMETQYF.

The CDR3 reads CASSGLLGSYEQYF. CDR3 in DNA: TGTGCCAGTAGCGGGCTCTTAGGATCCTACGAGCAGTACTTC. The rearrangement joins TRBV19 to TRBJ2-7; unclear D gene. V lost 6 bases and J 1 base, leaving 13 bases between the germline ends. The CDR3 contains 14 residues. In germline, CDR1 is LNHDA, CDR2 SQIVND (reference sequence).

The gene calls are TRBV6-5 and TRBJ1-2; possibly TRBD1 for D (6 bases). Germline loops: CDR1 MNHEY, CDR2 SVGAGI. Between the trimmed V and J ends, which lost 6 bases and 6 bases, there was a span of 17 bases. The length of the CDR3 is 14 residues. In nucleotides, the CDR3 is TGTGCCAGCAGCCCGGGAGACAGGCCAGATGGCTACACCTTC. It yields the protein CASSPGDRPDGYTF.

The gene calls are TRBV19 and TRBJ1-4; 10 nucleotides line up with TRBD1. This CDR3 is built from 14 residues. CDR1 is LNHDA and CDR2 is SQIVND in the germline V gene (reference sequence). V shed 5 bases and J 6 bases; nucleotides not matched to a gene: 3. The CDR3 region has the DNA TGTGCCAGTAGTCCGGGACAGGGGTATGAAAAACTGTTTTTT. Its protein product is CASSPGQGYEKLFF.

This sequence joins TRBV7-9 and TRBJ1-3; 12 bases align to TRBD1. Germline lookup yields CDR1 SEHNR and CDR2 FQNEAQ (reference sequence). With V trimmed by 6 bases and J by 1 base, 10 bases remained unmatched. There are 18 residues in the CDR3. The chain's CDR3 is CASSLAGTGGLSGNTIYF. The CDR3 DNA follows: TGTGCCAGCAGTCTAGCCGGGACAGGGGGCTTGTCTGGAAACACCATATATTTT.

This clone was recorded a few times. This sequence joins TRBV15 and TRBJ1-1; D uncertain. The CDR3 is made up of 17 amino acids. Trimming took 2 bases from V and 3 from J, leaving 19 bases between them. In germline, CDR1 is LNHNV, CDR2 YYDKDF (reference sequence). As DNA, the CDR3 is TGTGCCACCAGCAGAAAAAGGCCTAAAGACACACACACTGAAGCTTTCTTT. Its protein is CATSRKRPKDTHTEAFF.

This clone occurred a few times. This chain links TRBV7-9 with TRBJ1-5; no clear D gene. V dropped 5 bases and J dropped 7 bases, with 12 bases sitting between them. This CDR3 comprises 13 residues. Germline V CDR1 and CDR2: SEHNR, FQNEAQ (reference sequence). CDR3 nucleotide sequence: TGTGCCAGCAGCCCAGGCGCCGGACAGCCCCAGCATTTT. It is translated as CASSPGAGQPQHF. Supplemented by reference TRBV7-9 and TRBJ1-5, the full variable domain reads DTGVSQNPRHKITKRGQNVTFRCDPISEHNRLYWYRQTLGQGPEFLTYFQNEAQLEKSRLLSDRFSAERPKGSFSTLEIQRTEQGDSAMYLCASSPGAGQPQHFGDGTRLSIL.

The chain has TRBV7-3 and TRBJ1-1; D is unresolved. CDR3 length equals 13 residues. The V gene lost 2 bases and the J gene lost 1 base, with 5 bases spanning the gap. Germline V gene sequence: CDR1 SGHTA, CDR2 FQGTGA. CDR3 loop: CASSLHRNTEAFF. For the CDR3, the DNA is TGTGCCAGCAGCTTACACAGGAACACTGAAGCTTTCTTT.

The chain carries TRBV19 and TRBJ1-3, with TRBD1 as a possible D gene (5 bases). The ends were cut back, 4 bases at V and 0 bases at J, with 19 bases in the middle. CDR3 length equals 18 residues. The germline CDR1 and CDR2 sequences are LNHDA and SQIVND (reference sequence). CDR3 in amino acids: CASSRKFRDFYSGNTIYF. In DNA, the CDR3 is TGTGCCAGTAGTAGAAAATTCAGGGACTTCTACTCTGGAAACACCATATATTTT.

Note on this clone: Other nucleotide sequences in the sample specify the same CDR3. The chain joins TRBV18 to TRBJ1-5, with 8 bases matching TRBD1. Trimming at V came to 3 bases and at J to 6 bases, leaving 4 bases not matched to a gene. This CDR3 comprises 14 residues. CDR1 is KGHSH, CDR2 LQKENI, per germline. The CDR3 loop reads CASSPGQGGQPQHF. The DNA of the CDR3 is TGTGCCAGCTCACCTGGACAGGGCGGTCAGCCCCAGCATTTT.

The J gene is TRBJ1-2, the V gene TRBV7-3, with D unresolved. CDR1 is SGHTA and CDR2 is FQGTGA in the germline V gene. V was pared by 0 bases and J by 6 bases, with 8 bases between. This CDR3 is 13 amino acids long. CDR3 sequence reads: CASSLTLRDGYTF. The DNA of the CDR3 is TGTGCCAGCAGCTTAACCCTCCGGGATGGCTACACCTTC.

The CDR3 is CAISQEQGSEQYF. The CDR3 nucleotides read TGTGCCATCAGTCAAGAACAGGGGAGCGAGCAGTACTTC. The chain carries TRBV10-3 and TRBJ2-7, with TRBD1 identical over 7 bases. From germline, CDR1 is ENHRY and CDR2 SYGVKD. Losses at the gene ends were 5 bases for V and 6 bases for J; bases not matched to a gene: 7. CDR3 size: 13 residues.

This clone was seen a single time. J is TRBJ2-2 and V is TRBV4-3; D is uncertain. Germline CDR1 reads LGHNA; CDR2 reads YSLEER. This CDR3 has 14 residues. The V and J ends lost 0 bases and 3 bases respectively, with 5 bases between them. CDR3 bases: TGCGCCAGCAGCCAAGATGCGGACACCGGGGAGCTGTTTTTT. It specifies CASSQDADTGELFF.

This clone was recorded once. CDR3 residues: CASSFSGGYSGYTF. The CDR3 DNA sequence: TGTGCCAGCAGCTTCTCCGGGGGATACAGTGGCTACACCTTC. The chain recombines TRBV7-9 with TRBJ1-2; a possible D gene is TRBD1 (5 bases). Germline loops: CDR1 SEHNR, CDR2 FQNEAQ (reference sequence). CDR3 size: 14 residues. V shed 3 bases and J shed 7 bases, with 15 bases lying between them.

V usage is TRBV5-1 and J usage is TRBJ1-2; D call uncertain. CDR1 and CDR2 (germline): SGHRS, YFSETQ. This CDR3 spans 13 amino acids. Deletions cut 0 bases from V and 2 bases from J, with 5 bases between. The chain's CDR3 is CASSLAYNYGYTF. CDR3 DNA sequence: TGCGCCAGCAGCTTGGCTTACAACTATGGCTACACCTTC. Full variable domain (outside the CDR3, taken from reference TRBV5-1 and TRBJ1-2): KAGVTQTPRYLIKTRGQQVTLSCSPISGHRSVSWYQQTPGQGLQFLFEYFSETQRNKGNFPGRFSGRQFSNSRSEMNVSTLELGDSALYLCASSLAYNYGYTFGSGTRLTVV.

J is TRBJ1-1 and V is TRBV30; D ambiguous. The CDR3 is made up of 13 amino acids. CDR1 is GTSNPN, CDR2 SVGIG, per germline (reference sequence). V lost 2 bases and J lost 6, with 13 bases in between. Written as DNA, the CDR3 is TGTGCCTGGAGTTTAGACGTTTACGCTGAAGCTTTCTTT. It yields the protein CAWSLDVYAEAFF.

The gene calls are TRBV7-9 and TRBJ2-1; D call uncertain. Trimming took 6 bases from V and 0 from J, leaving 15 bases between them. Germline V gene lookup returns CDR1 SEHNR and CDR2 FQNEAQ (reference sequence). The CDR3 is 16 amino acids. CDR3 DNA sequence: TGTGCCAGCAGTTTCCCCTTGAGGAGCTCCTACAATGAGCAGTTCTTC. Translating gives CASSFPLRSSYNEQFF.

The rearrangement joins TRBV7-9 to TRBJ2-7, with a possible D match to TRBD2 (5 bases). Germline V gene data show CDR1 as SEHNR and CDR2 as FQNEAQ (reference sequence). V dropped 5 bases and J dropped 7 bases, with 21 bases sitting between them. CDR3 length: 15 residues. The chain's CDR3 is CASSPEGRVSREQYF. CDR3 nucleotide sequence: TGTGCCAGCAGCCCCGAGGGTAGGGTGAGTCGGGAGCAGTACTTC.

On this clone itself: This same CDR3 is encoded by further DNA sequences in the sample. This sequence joins TRBV2 and TRBJ1-2; D is unclear. The V gene lost 3 bases and the J gene lost 1 base, with 3 bases spanning the gap. Germline CDR1 and CDR2: SNHLY and FYNNEI. This CDR3 region has 12 residues. This CDR3 reads CASSEGNYGYTF. DNA of the CDR3: TGTGCCAGCAGTGAGGGTAACTATGGCTACACCTTC.

The table lists this clone with a few counts. V and J are TRBV4-3 and TRBJ1-1, with D unresolved. In germline, CDR1 is LGHNA, CDR2 YSLEER. Trimming removed 2 bases at V and 3 bases at J, with 13 bases between. CDR3 length equals 15 residues. The CDR3 sequence is CASSQYEVVYTEAFF. CDR3 DNA sequence: TGCGCCAGCAGCCAATATGAGGTGGTTTACACTGAAGCTTTCTTT.

The chain is built from TRBV12-3 or TRBV12-4 and TRBJ1-3; D gene unclear. The CDR3 runs 12 residues. The V end lost 8 bases, the J end lost 0 bases, and 5 bases lay between the germline ends. The CDR3 nucleotides are TGTGCCAGCTCGGGCTCTGGAAACACCATATATTTT. Residues: CASSGSGNTIYF.

The rearrangement uses TRBV7-2 and TRBJ1-2, with TRBD1 matching over 7 bases. CDR1 is SGHTA, CDR2 FQGNSA, per germline. The V segment lost 0 bases and the J segment 4 bases; nucleotides outside the gene matches: 2. The CDR3 covers 14 residues. The chain's CDR3 is CASSLATGSYGYTF. The CDR3 DNA follows: TGTGCCAGCAGCTTAGCGACAGGGAGCTATGGCTACACCTTC.